This is a list of T cell receptor beta chains from one sample in a study of radiation and T cells in renal cell carcinoma. Measured with immunoSEQ multiplex PCR; TCRdb has only the in-frame clones, and not every one. The sample carries approximately 140,000 clones, approximately 87% recorded once. Sample: blood, taken from a patient whose treatment included radiotherapy and nephrectomy. These receptors all stem from a woman in her forties or fifties with renal cell carcinoma. Each CDR3 is given with its conserved first and last residue. D genes are given only for firm matches. The size of a clone is reported for some rows only, either as once, few or many, or as a class for expanded clones.

CDR3 DNA	CDR3 protein	V gene	clone size	J gene	D gene
TGTGCCAGCAGTTACAGTGGGGACAATCAGCCCCAGCATTTT	CASSYSGDNQPQHF	TRBV6-5	NA	TRBJ1-5	NA
TGTGCCAGTAATCCGCCTGACAACTATGGCTACACCTTC	CASNPPDNYGYTF	TRBV19	few	TRBJ1-2	NA
TGTGCCAGCATTGCTTGCCCCCGGGGAATCTATGGCTACACCTTC	CASIACPRGIYGYTF	TRBV6-4	NA	TRBJ1-2	NA
TGTGCCAGCAGCTTAGCGGGAGAGACCCAGTACTTC	CASSLAGETQYF	TRBV7-6	NA	TRBJ2-5	NA
TGCGCCAGCAGCTTGGCCGGGACAGGGGTTACCGGGGAGCTGTTTTTT	CASSLAGTGVTGELFF	TRBV5-1	NA	TRBJ2-2	TRBD1
TGTGCCACCGGGACAGTTCAAGAGACCCAGTACTTC	CATGTVQETQYF	TRBV27	NA	TRBJ2-5	TRBD1
TGCGCCAGCAGCTTAGGTTCAGGAATTACCGAGGTTTACGAGCAGTACTTC	CASSLGSGITEVYEQYF	TRBV5-1	NA	TRBJ2-7	NA
TGTGCCAGCAGCTTACGGGGGACCGGGGAGCTGTTTTTT	CASSLRGTGELFF	TRBV7-2	NA	TRBJ2-2	NA
TGTGCCAGCATCCGAGGCCCGACTTCTAATGAGCAGTTCTTC	CASIRGPTSNEQFF	TRBV7-2	NA	TRBJ2-1	NA
TGTGCCAGCAGGATGGGCGGCACTGAAGCTTTCTTT	CASRMGGTEAFF	TRBV28	NA	TRBJ1-1	NA
TGTGCCAGCAGCCATGACGGGGGCTGGGAAGAAAAACTGTTTTTT	CASSHDGGWEEKLFF	TRBV7-2	NA	TRBJ1-4	NA
TGTGCCAGCAGTCCCAGTAGCAATCAGCCCCAGCATTTT	CASSPSSNQPQHF	TRBV2	NA	TRBJ1-5	NA
TGTGCCAGCAGTGTGGGGGCAGCAGTGAATGAAAAACTGTTTTTT	CASSVGAAVNEKLFF	TRBV2	NA	TRBJ1-4	NA
TGTGCCAGTAGTCCGCACCTAACTAGCGGGAGGATCGGGGAGCTGTTTTTT	CASSPHLTSGRIGELFF	TRBV19	NA	TRBJ2-2	TRBD2
TGTGCCTGGAGGAAGGGACTAGGCGCGGGGGAGACCCAGTACTTC	CAWRKGLGAGETQYF	TRBV30	once	TRBJ2-5	TRBD2
TGTGCCAGCAGCTTGTGGGGGGCTGGAGGAAACACCATATATTTT	CASSLWGAGGNTIYF	TRBV7-2	NA	TRBJ1-3	NA
TGTGCCAGCAGCTTCCGGGACAGCCCTTCTCTGCAGTACTTC	CASSFRDSPSLQYF	TRBV7-8	NA	TRBJ2-7	TRBD1
TGTGCCAGCAGCGAACTAGCGGGTGGTAGGGAGCAGTACTTC	CASSELAGGREQYF	TRBV7-9	few	TRBJ2-7	TRBD2
TGCAGTGCTAGGCGAGGCTACGAGCAGTACTTC	CSARRGYEQYF	TRBV20-1	NA	TRBJ2-7	NA
TGCGCCAGCAGCACGGGGGGCTCGGGCACCGGGGAGCTGTTTTTT	CASSTGGSGTGELFF	TRBV5-1	NA	TRBJ2-2	NA
TGTGCCAGCAGCCAACGGGCCGATAGCAATCAGCCCCAGCATTTT	CASSQRADSNQPQHF	TRBV5-8	NA	TRBJ1-5	NA
TGCAGCGTTGGGTACGGGGACACCATATATTTT	CSVGYGDTIYF	TRBV29-1	NA	TRBJ1-3	NA
TGTGCCAGCAGGAGCGGGAGGGATTACGAGCAGTACTTC	CASRSGRDYEQYF	TRBV25-1	NA	TRBJ2-7	TRBD2
TGTGCCAGCAGTGTTAGACTAGCGGACTACGAGCAGTACTTC	CASSVRLADYEQYF	TRBV2	NA	TRBJ2-7	TRBD2
TGTGCCGTCCAGGGGCCTAATGAAAAACTGTTTTTT	CAVQGPNEKLFF	TRBV10-3	NA	TRBJ1-4	NA
TGTGCCAGCAGCCAGGTCTCTGTGAAGCATGGCAATCAGCCCCGGCATTTT	CASSQVSVKHGNQPRHF	TRBV14	NA	TRBJ1-5	NA
TGTGCCAGCAGCTTGGTACAGGGTGACACCGGGGAGCTGTTTTTT	CASSLVQGDTGELFF	TRBV5-6	few	TRBJ2-2	NA
TGTGCCAGCAGTTTCGAGGGGGACCCTACTAACTATGGCTACACCTTC	CASSFEGDPTNYGYTF	TRBV28	NA	TRBJ1-2	NA
TGTGCCAGTAGTACAGCAGGGGGCCTCGAGACCCAGTACTTC	CASSTAGGLETQYF	TRBV19	few	TRBJ2-5	TRBD1
TGTGCCAGCAGTTTATACCTGAACCAGGGGGAGACCCAGTACTTC	CASSLYLNQGETQYF	TRBV27	NA	TRBJ2-5	NA
TGTGCCAGCAGTGCCCAGTTCGGAGAGACCCAGTACTTC	CASSAQFGETQYF	TRBV6-4	NA	TRBJ2-5	NA
TGTGCCAGCTCACCATCTTCCAGACCAACTAATGAAAAACTGTTTTTT	CASSPSSRPTNEKLFF	TRBV18	NA	TRBJ1-4	NA
TGTGCCAGCAGATCCGGGACAGGGGTCTTTTCACCCCTCCACTTT	CASRSGTGVFSPLHF	TRBV5-4	NA	TRBJ1-6	TRBD1
TGTGCCAGCAGCTTCGCAGGATCGAACACTGAAGCTTTCTTT	CASSFAGSNTEAFF	TRBV7-9	few	TRBJ1-1	NA
TGTGCCAGCAGCGTAGCCCAGGGCGGGGAGACAGATACGCAGTATTTT	CASSVAQGGETDTQYF	TRBV9	NA	TRBJ2-3	NA
TGTGCCAGCAGGTGGGGGGATGCCACTGAAGCTTTCTTT	CASRWGDATEAFF	TRBV6-5	NA	TRBJ1-1	NA
TGCGCCAGCAGCTTGGAGGGTAGCGGAGTGGGGGCAGATACGCAGTATTTT	CASSLEGSGVGADTQYF	TRBV5-1	NA	TRBJ2-3	NA
TGTGCCAGCAGCGATGAAAACAGGGATGGCTACACCTTC	CASSDENRDGYTF	TRBV9	once	TRBJ1-2	NA
TGTGCCAGCAACACCGGGACAGGGAGAAGAAAACTGTTTTTT	CASNTGTGRRKLFF	TRBV7-2	few	TRBJ1-4	TRBD1
TGCGCCAGCAGCCCAGGGACAGGGAGTGGCTCTGAAGCTTTCTTT	CASSPGTGSGSEAFF	TRBV5-1	NA	TRBJ1-1	TRBD1
TGCAGCGTTGTCCGTCCCAGGGCGGACACTGAAGCTTTCTTT	CSVVRPRADTEAFF	TRBV29-1	NA	TRBJ1-1	NA
TGCGCCAGCAGCCCACGTTCTAACTATGGCTACACCTTC	CASSPRSNYGYTF	TRBV4-3	NA	TRBJ1-2	NA
TGTGCCAGTAGTATCGACAGTCTCCCCTATGGCTACACCTTC	CASSIDSLPYGYTF	TRBV19	NA	TRBJ1-2	NA
TGTGCCAGCAGCTTAGTGGATACGCAGTATTTT	CASSLVDTQYF	TRBV7-2	NA	TRBJ2-3	NA
TGTGCCAGCAGTTTAAACGGGGGCTCCTACGAGCAGTACTTC	CASSLNGGSYEQYF	TRBV7-2	NA	TRBJ2-7	NA
TGTGCCAGCAGCTTCCCAGGAGCCTACGAGCAGTACTTC	CASSFPGAYEQYF	TRBV5-4	NA	TRBJ2-7	NA
TGTGCCGGAAAACAGAACTCTGGAAACACCATATATTTT	CAGKQNSGNTIYF	TRBV19	NA	TRBJ1-3	NA